One and the same sample provided the 28 T cell receptor beta chains below, sequenced in a study of blood T cells in healthy people across ages. A second PCR, run for about 6 to 12 cycles, used a sample-barcoded 5' primer plus a J-beta primer mix. TCRdb reprocessed the 5' RACE reads with MiXCR, giving one entry per CDR3 protein. Of about 630,000 distinct CDR3 sequences detected, around 21% appear once; the ten largest clones hold roughly 3.9%. Sequenced: blood. All receptors derive from a man between 65 and 79 years old in good health.

This clonotype was seen only a few times. V is TRBV5-1 and J is TRBJ2-3, with no clear D. The germline gives CDR1 SGHRS, CDR2 YFSETQ. The CDR3 spans 15 residues. V was cut by 1 base and J by 0 bases, with 9 bases left in between. The CDR3 region has the DNA TGCGCCAGCAGCTTGAGGCAGGATAGCACAGATACGCAGTATTTT. It codes for CASSLRQDSTDTQYF.

This sequence joins TRBV6-1 and TRBJ1-5; 7 bases line up with TRBD1. Germline lookup yields CDR1 MNHNS and CDR2 SASEGT. The ends lost 3 bases at V and 7 bases at J; junction bases unmatched: 9. The length of the CDR3 is 15 residues. CDR3 coding DNA: TGTGCCAGCAGTGAGAGTTGGGCAGGGGGGCAGCCCCAGCATTTT. Protein product: CASSESWAGGQPQHF.

There are many counts of this clonotype. This chain uses TRBV12-3 or TRBV12-4 with TRBJ2-2; D possibly corresponds to TRBD2 (6 bases). Trimming removed 8 bases from V and 6 bases from J, with 13 bases in between. This CDR3 is built from 13 residues. The CDR3 region is CASDSGSAGELFF. CDR3 DNA sequence: TGTGCCAGCGATAGCGGCTCGGCCGGGGAGCTGTTTTTT.

This clonotype was recorded many times. The genes are TRBV28 and TRBJ2-7; D is uncertain. V lost 5 bases and J 2 bases, leaving 7 bases between the germline ends. The CDR3 is made up of 12 amino acids. Germline CDR1 and CDR2: MDHEN and SYDVKM. Written as DNA, the CDR3 is TGTGCCAGCAGTCCAAGGACCTACGAGCAGTACTTC. It specifies CASSPRTYEQYF.

The chain uses TRBV20-1 and TRBJ1-6; TRBD1 matches at 7 bases. The germline V gene has CDR1 DFQATT and CDR2 SNEGSKA (reference sequence). This CDR3 region has 13 residues. The V gene end was trimmed by 4 bases and the J gene end by 10 bases; junction bases not matched to a gene: 7. The CDR3 nucleotides are TGCAGTGCTATTAAAGGGGGCGAGTCACCCCTCCACTTT. It translates to CSAIKGGESPLHF.

CDR3 in amino acids: CASSQVAGDYGYTF. In DNA, the CDR3 is TGTGCCAGCAGCCAAGTTGCAGGCGACTATGGCTACACCTTC. The rearrangement links TRBV3-1 to TRBJ1-2; no definite D call. Deletions cut 1 base from V and 3 bases from J, with 9 bases between. Germline CDR1 is LGHDT and CDR2 is YNNKEL (reference sequence). The CDR3 runs 14 residues.

In this sample, this clonotype turned up many times. This chain connects TRBV29-1 to TRBJ2-1, with D possibly being TRBD1 or TRBD2 (6 bases each). The CDR3 length is 12 residues. Germline CDR1 is SQVTM and CDR2 is ANQGSEA. V was pared by 8 bases and J by 6 bases, with 14 bases between. CDR3 protein: CSTRGAVNEQFF. The CDR3 DNA is TGCAGCACGAGGGGGGCCGTCAATGAGCAGTTCTTC.

This clonotype was detected ten times or more. This sequence joins TRBV6-5 and TRBJ1-4; 9 nucleotides align to TRBD1. Germline trimming cut 10 bases from V and 6 bases from J; bases unmatched to any gene: 6. There are 13 residues in the CDR3. Looked up from germline, CDR1 is MNHEY and CDR2 is SVGAGI. Written as DNA, the CDR3 is TGTGCCACACCGGGACAGGGATATGAAAAACTGTTTTTT. Amino acids: CATPGQGYEKLFF.

This rearrangement joins TRBV6-6 to TRBJ2-5; TRBD2 might be the D (6 bases). The CDR3 length is 16 residues. In germline, CDR1 is MNHNY, CDR2 SVGAGI (reference sequence). V was pared by 5 bases and J by 4 bases, with 20 bases between. The CDR3 here is CASSTRDGGTPETQYF. For the CDR3, the DNA is TGTGCCAGCAGTACCAGGGACGGGGGTACCCCAGAGACCCAGTACTTC.

This clonotype was found a few times. The J gene is TRBJ1-1, the V gene TRBV28; D is unresolved. CDR1 is MDHEN, CDR2 SYDVKM, per germline. V dropped 7 bases and J dropped 0 bases, with 15 bases sitting between them. The CDR3 covers 15 residues. The DNA of the CDR3 is TGTGCCAGCATCCCTCAGCCGGGAGTGAACACTGAAGCTTTCTTT. Translating gives CASIPQPGVNTEAFF.

This clonotype was seen a handful of times. The V and J genes are TRBV28 and TRBJ2-5; 9 bases are a match to TRBD2. The end of the DNA fits TRBJ2-1 better, so the J call may be wrong. CDR3 size: 15 residues. CDR1 and CDR2 (germline): MDHEN, SYDVKM. Here the CDR3 DNA reads TGTGCCAGCAGTCCCCCCTCCCGACTAGCGGTTGAGCAGTTCTTC. This translates into CASSPPSRLAVEQFF.

This rearrangement joins TRBV9 to TRBJ2-3; perhaps TRBD2 as D (5 bases). V shed 4 bases and J shed 6 bases, with 18 bases lying between them. The CDR3 has 15 residues. CDR1 and CDR2 (germline): SGDLS, YYNGEE. The chain's CDR3 is CASSPNGLLSDTQYF. CDR3 sequence (DNA): TGTGCCAGCAGCCCGAACGGACTTCTCTCGGATACGCAGTATTTT.

This clonotype was detected only a few times. The rearrangement joins TRBV28 to TRBJ2-5; 7 nucleotides align to TRBD1. The J segment lost 4 bases and the V segment lost 6 bases, leaving 5 bases of the junction unmatched. The CDR3 loop spans 13 amino acids. CDR1 MDHEN and CDR2 SYDVKM come from the germline V gene. The CDR3 bases are TGTGCCAGCAGAATGGACAGGCTAGAGACCCAGTACTTC. Translation: CASRMDRLETQYF. The variable domain in full, completed from reference TRBV28 and TRBJ2-5, reads DVKVTQSSRYLVKRTGEKVFLECVQDMDHENMFWYRQDPGLGLRLIYFSYDVKMKEKGDIPEGYSVSREKKERFSLILESASTNQTSMYLCASRMDRLETQYFGPGTRLLVL.

CDR3 sequence (DNA): TGCGCCAGCAGCACTGGGACTAGCGAGTACAATGAGCAGTTCTTC. It translates to CASSTGTSEYNEQFF. The chain employs TRBV5-1 and TRBJ2-1; 10 nucleotides align to TRBD2. The germline V gene encodes CDR1 SGHRS and CDR2 YFSETQ. V lost 4 bases and J lost 4; bases outside the gene matches: 5. The CDR3 runs to 15 residues. Based on the CDR3 plus reference TRBV5-1 and TRBJ2-1, the full variable domain is KAGVTQTPRYLIKTRGQQVTLSCSPISGHRSVSWYQQTPGQGLQFLFEYFSETQRNKGNFPGRFSGRQFSNSRSEMNVSTLELGDSALYLCASSTGTSEYNEQFFGPGTRLTVL.

V gene TRBV28 combines with J gene TRBJ2-6, with D perhaps being TRBD1 or TRBD2 (5 bases each). This CDR3 has 17 residues. The V end lost 6 bases, the J end lost 0 bases, and 15 bases lay between the germline ends. Germline-derived CDR1 and CDR2 are MDHEN and SYDVKM. The DNA for the CDR3 is TGTGCCAGCAGGTACCGGGACGCCGGCTCTGGGGCCAACGTCCTGACTTTC. As protein: CASRYRDAGSGANVLTF. The variable domain in full, with the rest retrieved from reference TRBV28 and TRBJ2-6, is DVKVTQSSRYLVKRTGEKVFLECVQDMDHENMFWYRQDPGLGLRLIYFSYDVKMKEKGDIPEGYSVSREKKERFSLILESASTNQTSMYLCASRYRDAGSGANVLTFGAGSRLTVL.

As regards this clonotype: Sequence at one end of the junction differs from germline and may be a read error. The chain links TRBV7-2 to TRBJ2-5; 13 bases fit TRBD2. Judging by the DNA end, TRBJ2-1 fits better; the J call may be wrong. The germline CDR1 and CDR2 sequences are SGHTA and FQGNSA. This CDR3 region has 15 residues. Written as DNA, the CDR3 is TGTGCCGGCAGCTTACTAGCGGGAGGGTACAATGAGCAGTTCTTC. It encodes CAGSLLAGGYNEQFF.

This clonotype was seen a few times. J is TRBJ1-5 and V is TRBV14; TRBD1 aligns across 7 bases. The germline V gene encodes CDR1 SGHDN and CDR2 FVKESK. V dropped 0 bases and J dropped 1; count of bases not matched to a gene: 3. The CDR3 has 16 residues. The CDR3 DNA follows: TGTGCCAGCAGCCAAGATCACAGGGGCAGCAATCAGCCCCAGCATTTT. It translates to CASSQDHRGSNQPQHF.

The chain uses TRBV19 and TRBJ2-5, with 14 bases matching TRBD2. The germline V gene encodes CDR1 LNHDA and CDR2 SQIVND (reference sequence). The CDR3 length is 17 residues. V dropped 4 bases and J dropped 1; count of bases not matched to a gene: 5. The CDR3 DNA follows: TGTGCCAGTAGTAGGGGACTAGCGGGAGCCCTCCAAGAGACCCAGTACTTC. Its protein product is CASSRGLAGALQETQYF.

This chain uses TRBV18 with TRBJ1-1; 8 bases line up with TRBD1. This CDR3 comprises 16 residues. Losses at the gene ends were 2 bases for V and 0 bases for J; bases not matched to a gene: 5. CDR1 is KGHSH, CDR2 LQKENI, per germline. The CDR3 DNA is TGTGCCAGCTCACCAACAACAGGGGGACTGAACACTGAAGCTTTCTTT. This codes for CASSPTTGGLNTEAFF.

This clonotype showed up just a few times. The chain carries TRBV5-1 and TRBJ2-1; 12 nucleotides match TRBD2. The junction had 14 bases not matched to a gene; V was cut back by 1 base and J by 0 bases. The CDR3 loop spans 21 amino acids. Germline V lookup: CDR1 SGHRS, CDR2 YFSETQ. The CDR3 DNA reads TGCGCCAGCAGCTTGCATCAAACCGGGACTAGCGGGTCTAGCTCCTACAATGAGCAGTTCTTC. Translating it yields CASSLHQTGTSGSSSYNEQFF.

The J gene is TRBJ2-3, the V gene TRBV10-3, with 10 bases that match TRBD2. The CDR3 loop spans 14 amino acids. V lost 6 bases to trimming and J lost 1 base; unmatched junction nucleotides: 1. Per the germline V gene, CDR1 is ENHRY and CDR2 is SYGVKD. The CDR3 is CAIRGLAGTDTQYF. The CDR3 bases are TGTGCCATCAGAGGACTAGCGGGCACAGATACGCAGTATTTT.

This clonotype was detected only a few times. This sequence joins TRBV6-1 and TRBJ1-3; maybe TRBD1 (5 bases). Germline-derived CDR1 and CDR2 are MNHNS and SASEGT. V lost 8 bases and J lost 0, with 11 bases in between. The CDR3 is 14 residues long. This chain's CDR3 is CASAQTDSGNTIYF. The CDR3 DNA follows: TGTGCCAGCGCCCAGACAGACTCTGGAAACACCATATATTTT.

The table lists this clonotype with a few counts. The V call is TRBV7-8, the J call TRBJ2-5, with TRBD1 matching over 7 bases. The V gene end was trimmed by 1 base and the J gene end by 5 bases; junction bases not matched to a gene: 7. Germline V lookup: CDR1 SGHVS, CDR2 FQNEAQ. CDR3 length: 15 residues. The DNA for the CDR3 is TGTGCCAGCAGCTTAGTCCCAGGGGGACAGGAGACCCAGTACTTC. Its translation: CASSLVPGGQETQYF.

This chain connects TRBV6-1 to TRBJ2-5, with TRBD1 identical over 11 bases. The end of the DNA is better explained by TRBJ2-1, so the J call may be wrong. The CDR3 spans 13 residues. Germline CDR1 is MNHNS and CDR2 is SASEGT. CDR3 bases: TGTGCCAGCAGTGTAGGACAGGGGGCTGAGCAGTTCTTC. Protein product: CASSVGQGAEQFF.

The chain uses TRBV20-1 and TRBJ1-6; possibly TRBD1 for D (5 bases). The V end lost 6 bases, the J end lost 0 bases, and 18 bases lay between the germline ends. The germline V gene has CDR1 DFQATT and CDR2 SNEGSKA (reference sequence). The CDR3 runs 17 residues. The CDR3 sequence is CSAPIGRVSSYNSPLHF. The CDR3 nucleotides read TGCAGTGCCCCCATAGGCAGGGTCAGCTCCTATAATTCACCCCTCCACTTT.

V gene TRBV10-3 combines with J gene TRBJ1-4; tentatively, D is TRBD1 (6 bases). Trimming stripped 4 bases from V and 1 base from J, with 13 bases between. The CDR3 extends over 16 amino acids. CDR1 is ENHRY and CDR2 is SYGVKD in the germline V gene. The CDR3 region has the DNA TGTGCCATCAGTGCTTTACCGGGACAAACTAATGAAAAACTGTTTTTT. Translating gives CAISALPGQTNEKLFF.

The rearrangement uses TRBV29-1 and TRBJ2-5; a possible D gene is TRBD2 (5 bases). CDR3 size: 12 residues. Trimming pared 5 bases from V and 11 bases from J, leaving 18 bases between. CDR1 is SQVTM and CDR2 is ANQGSEA in the germline V gene. DNA of the CDR3: TGCAGCGTTATTGTGGGGTCCGAGCGGCAGTACTTC. Translating gives CSVIVGSERQYF.

The rearrangement links TRBV7-2 to TRBJ2-4; D perhaps matches TRBD2 (6 bases). Trimming stripped 2 bases from V and 0 bases from J, with 14 bases between. The CDR3 is made up of 17 amino acids. CDR1 is SGHTA, CDR2 FQGNSA, per germline. The CDR3 nucleotides read TGTGCCAGCAGCTTAAGTTTCGGGAGTTTAGCCAAAAACATTCAGTACTTC. Its translation: CASSLSFGSLAKNIQYF.